This TCR beta chain originates from a study of blood T cell repertoires in COVID-19. The wider study: The origin of the acute and convalescent COVID-19 samples was the United States, Italy and Spain. The cDNA or gDNA used as material had been derived from T cells, B-cell-depleted T cells, or PBMCs.

This clone occurred a few times. Study processing details: How many nucleated cells were present was estimated from reference gene primer amplification. TCRdb keeps only in-frame clones here, not all; method: immunoSEQ multiplex PCR. The D gene and trimming were derived from the DNA, and the V and J assignments and clone size from that table. The data contain roughly 220,000 clones, 86% of them singletons. All enrollees were roughly 18 to 89 years old and from roughly 22 US areas. This CDR3 spans 14 amino acids. The germline CDR1 and CDR2 sequences are MNHEY and SMNVEV (reference sequence). Trimming cost V 7 bases and J 0 bases, with 12 bases left between them.

Sample: PBMCs or T cells enriched from blood (not recorded which). This sequence joins TRBV27 and TRBJ1-1; possibly TRBD1 for D (6 bases). The receptor's source is a woman aged 40 to 50 with acute COVID-19. CDR3 amino acids: CASKGGVMNTEAFF. In DNA form, the CDR3 reads TGTGCCAGCAAAGGGGGGGTAATGAACACTGAAGCTTTCTTT.